Listed here are 8 T cell receptor beta chains from one sample, sequenced in a study of Ad26.COV2.S vaccination and SARS-CoV-2 variants (dated by TCRdb to about 2021). The library was produced with the immunoSEQ multiplex PCR assay. The table comes from immuneACCESS by way of TCRdb, which keeps in-frame sequences with V and J called. Part of the clones is missing from these tables; in studies checked, under half for an unresolved V gene and the rest for unknown reasons. This sample gives some 300,000 clones in total; about 86% of them show up just once. The top ten constitute 1.5% to 2% of the sample. Explained via the paper, the treatment or condition label denotes: some 20 received Ad26.COV2.S at low or high dose, single or two shots; roughly 5 received placebo; per-sample allocation not given. Repertoires of vaccine and placebo recipients were sequenced from samples taken on day 63 after the first injection.

Sequenced material: peripheral blood, taken in a trial of Ad26.COV2.S vaccine versus placebo. Receptors were obtained from a person between 18 and 59 years old who received the Ad26.COV2.S COVID-19 vaccine or a placebo.

This chain uses TRBV6-2 or TRBV6-3 with TRBJ1-1; weak D call: TRBD1 (5 bases). Germline lookup yields CDR1 MNHEY and CDR2 SVGEGT. V was pared by 6 bases and J by 1 base, with 15 bases between. This CDR3 region has 15 residues. The CDR3 is CASSRSGGWNTEAFF. The DNA for the CDR3 is TGTGCCAGCAGCCGAAGCGGGGGGTGGAACACTGAAGCTTTCTTT.

This clone is a singleton in its sample. This chain joins TRBV9 and TRBJ2-3, with D perhaps assigned TRBD1 or TRBD2 (6 bases each). CDR1 and CDR2 (germline): SGDLS, YYNGEE. The germline V and J ends were trimmed by 0 bases and 5 bases, with 16 bases remaining between them. The CDR3 totals 16 residues. CDR3 sequence reads: CASSVESGGIKDTQYF. In DNA form, the CDR3 reads TGTGCCAGCAGCGTAGAGTCCGGGGGCATCAAAGATACGCAGTATTTT.

This chain joins TRBV5-4 and TRBJ2-7; 9 bases fit TRBD2. The CDR3 contains 16 residues. The J segment lost 3 bases and the V segment lost 4 bases, leaving 11 bases of the junction unmatched. Germline V gene sequence: CDR1 SGHNT, CDR2 YYREEE (reference sequence). CDR3 in amino acids: CASSARSGGNHYEQYF. In DNA, the CDR3 is TGTGCCAGCAGCGCACGTAGCGGGGGAAACCACTACGAGCAGTACTTC.

This clone was seen a single time. The chain is built from TRBV9 and TRBJ1-4, with 7 bases fitting TRBD1. V was pared by 3 bases and J by 6 bases, with 5 bases of the junction left unmatched. Germline V gives CDR1 SGDLS, CDR2 YYNGEE. The CDR3 has 14 residues. CDR3 amino acids: CASSAGQSDEKLFF. The CDR3, as DNA: TGTGCCAGCAGCGCGGGACAGTCGGATGAAAAACTGTTTTTT.

CDR3 sequence reads: CASSLYRDGGNQPQHF. The CDR3 DNA reads as TGTGCCAGTAGTCTATACAGGGATGGTGGCAATCAGCCCCAGCATTTT. This sequence joins TRBV19 and TRBJ1-5, with D possibly TRBD1 on 6 matching bases. The length of the CDR3 is 16 residues. Germline loops: CDR1 LNHDA, CDR2 SQIVND (reference sequence). Trimming stripped 5 bases from V and 2 bases from J, with 16 bases between. The variable domain in full, completed from reference TRBV19 and TRBJ1-5, reads DGGITQSPKYLFRKEGQNVTLSCEQNLNHDAMYWYRQDPGQGLRLIYYSQIVNDFQKGDIAEGYSVSREKKESFPLTVTSAQKNPTAFYLCASSLYRDGGNQPQHFGDGTRLSIL.

The chain employs TRBV6-1 and TRBJ2-2; no clear D gene. The ends were cut back, 0 bases at V and 6 bases at J, with 17 bases in the middle. Germline V gene lookup returns CDR1 MNHNS and CDR2 SASEGT. The CDR3 covers 17 residues. The CDR3 loop reads CASSEAANPVPAGELFF. CDR3 DNA: TGTGCCAGCAGTGAAGCGGCGAACCCGGTCCCTGCCGGGGAGCTGTTTTTT.

The gene calls are TRBV18 and TRBJ1-1; perhaps TRBD1 as D (5 bases). Trimming shortened V by 2 bases and J by 11 bases, and 12 bases separated the two germline ends. The CDR3 has 12 amino acids. Germline CDR1 and CDR2: KGHSH and LQKENI. The CDR3 DNA follows: TGTGCCAGCTCACCATCGGCGGGGGGGGCTTTCTTT. It codes for CASSPSAGGAFF.

This clone was picked up a small number of times. The chain combines TRBV30 with TRBJ1-5; the D gene is possibly TRBD1 (5 bases). V gave up 3 bases and J gave up 0 bases, with 9 bases separating them. The CDR3 loop spans 14 amino acids. Per the germline V gene, CDR1 is GTSNPN and CDR2 is SVGIG (reference sequence). CDR3 coding DNA: TGTGCCTGGAGCCCCGGGGCTAGCAATCAGCCCCAGCATTTT. This codes for CAWSPGASNQPQHF.